Below, 29 T cell receptor beta chains from the same sample are listed, as sequenced in a study of T cell changes during pregnancy in multiple sclerosis. Assay used: immunoSEQ multiplex PCR; TCRdb lists only in-frame clones, some missing. Of about 44,000 clones in the sample, roughly 92% were seen once. The sequences come from CD4+ T cells from peripheral blood mononuclear cells, collected in the first trimester of pregnancy. The receptors stem from a female donor with multiple sclerosis, enrolled in a pregnancy study.

This clone is a singleton in its sample. This chain links TRBV11-2 with TRBJ2-7; TRBD2 matches 10 bases. This CDR3 has 13 residues. V gave up 3 bases and J gave up 7 bases; unmatched junction bases: 3. Germline lookup yields CDR1 SGHAT and CDR2 FQNNGV. The CDR3 DNA is TGTGCCAGCAGCTTGCTAGCGGGAGTTGAGCAGTACTTC. Its translation: CASSLLAGVEQYF.

This clone was observed a single time. V usage is TRBV27 and J usage is TRBJ2-3, with 12 bases fitting TRBD2. With V trimmed by 5 bases and J by 3 bases, 6 bases remained unmatched. The CDR3 sequence is 16 residues long. Germline V gives CDR1 MNHEY, CDR2 SMNVEV (reference sequence). This chain's CDR3 is CASSLLTSGRTDTQYF. DNA of the CDR3: TGTGCCAGCAGTCTTCTGACTAGCGGGAGAACAGATACGCAGTATTTT.

The chain uses TRBV29-1 and TRBJ2-1; 11 bases are a match to TRBD1. With V trimmed by 6 bases and J by 10 bases, 14 bases remained unmatched. From germline, CDR1 is SQVTM and CDR2 ANQGSEA. The CDR3 is 15 amino acids. Here the CDR3 reads CSVYPMRTGGGEQFF. In DNA form, the CDR3 reads TGCAGCGTGTACCCCATGCGGACAGGGGGCGGGGAGCAGTTCTTC.

The CDR3 spells CASSRDGTVPLTGTDTQYF. CDR3 DNA: TGTGCCAGCAGCAGAGATGGGACAGTCCCTCTCACCGGCACAGATACGCAGTATTTT. The chain joins TRBV5-4 to TRBJ2-3; 7 bases are a match to TRBD1. CDR3 length: 19 amino acids. Germline trimming cut 4 bases from V and 1 base from J; bases unmatched to any gene: 18. Germline-derived CDR1 and CDR2 are SGHNT and YYREEE (reference sequence).

The chain is built from TRBV19 and TRBJ2-6; 12 nucleotides line up with TRBD1. The V segment lost 3 bases and the J segment 2 bases; nucleotides outside the gene matches: 11. The CDR3 is 20 amino acids. Germline loops: CDR1 LNHDA, CDR2 SQIVND (reference sequence). The DNA for the CDR3 is TGTGCCAGTAGTATGACGGGACAGGGGGCCCCCCTCCCTGGGGCCAACGTCCTGACTTTC. Its translation is CASSMTGQGAPLPGANVLTF.

The chain combines TRBV18 with TRBJ2-7; the match to TRBD2 covers 10 bases. The germline CDR1 and CDR2 sequences are KGHSH and LQKENI. V shed 3 bases and J 7 bases; nucleotides not matched to a gene: 9. This CDR3 is 15 amino acids long. The CDR3 nucleotides are TGTGCCAGCTCACCCCAGCGGGAGGGCCTCCGGGAGCAGTACTTC. This encodes CASSPQREGLREQYF.

This chain connects TRBV7-9 to TRBJ2-6; 10 bases line up with TRBD1. CDR3 length: 17 residues. J gave up 2 bases and V 1 base, and 2 bases lay outside the gene matches. Germline V CDR1 and CDR2: SEHNR, FQNEAQ (reference sequence). CDR3 region: CASSLEDRGTGANVLTF. The CDR3 nucleotides read TGTGCCAGCAGCTTAGAGGACAGGGGGACTGGGGCCAACGTCCTGACTTTC.

This chain connects TRBV30 to TRBJ1-2; TRBD1 is a possible D gene (6 bases). CDR1 is GTSNPN, CDR2 SVGIG, per germline (reference sequence). This CDR3 has 12 residues. The ends were cut back, 5 bases at V and 4 bases at J, with 11 bases in the middle. The CDR3 region is CAWQGGGYGYTF. CDR3 nucleotides: TGTGCCTGGCAAGGGGGTGGCTATGGCTACACCTTC.

The V and J genes are TRBV11-2 and TRBJ2-7; tentatively, D is TRBD2 (6 bases). Germline-derived CDR1 and CDR2 are SGHAT and FQNNGV. CDR3 size: 12 residues. Trimming pared 5 bases from V and 3 bases from J, leaving 8 bases between. The CDR3 DNA reads TGTGCCAGCAGCGTCGGGAGCTACGAGCAGTACTTC. Its protein is CASSVGSYEQYF.

The chain combines TRBV27 with TRBJ2-5; maybe TRBD2 (6 bases). This CDR3 contains 17 residues. The V gene lost 3 bases and the J gene lost 4 bases, with 21 bases spanning the gap. Per the germline V gene, CDR1 is MNHEY and CDR2 is SMNVEV (reference sequence). For the CDR3, the DNA is TGTGCCAGCAGTTTTAATAATCCGGGACTTGGGACAGAGACCCAGTACTTC. Protein: CASSFNNPGLGTETQYF.

The J gene is TRBJ1-1, the V gene TRBV7-2; weak D call: TRBD1 (5 bases). V was shortened by 0 bases and J by 8 bases, with 19 bases between the two germline ends. The length of the CDR3 is 16 residues. Germline CDR1 SGHTA, CDR2 FQGNSA. This CDR3 reads CASSLALLGQVGEAFF. Here the CDR3 DNA reads TGTGCCAGCAGCTTAGCGCTCTTGGGGCAGGTGGGAGAAGCTTTCTTT.

The chain carries TRBV5-1 and TRBJ2-7; possible D gene TRBD1, 5 bases. Between the trimmed V and J ends, which lost 4 bases and 4 bases, there was a span of 12 bases. CDR3 size: 13 residues. Germline V gene lookup returns CDR1 SGHRS and CDR2 YFSETQ. In nucleotides, the CDR3 is TGCGCCAGCAGCATCCAGGGTTTATACGAGCAGTACTTC. Protein product: CASSIQGLYEQYF.

This clone was picked up one time. The rearrangement links TRBV4-3 to TRBJ1-1, with TRBD1 identical over 7 bases. Per germline, CDR1 LGHNA and CDR2 YSLEER. V shed 0 bases and J 1 base; nucleotides not matched to a gene: 8. This CDR3 spans 17 amino acids. The CDR3 DNA reads as TGCGCCAGCAGCCAAGAAGGGGGCAGGGTGGCGAACACTGAAGCTTTCTTT. Amino acids: CASSQEGGRVANTEAFF.

CDR3 DNA sequence: TGTGCCAGCAGCCCCGAAGGGGGCGCTGAAGCTTTCTTT. It is translated as CASSPEGGAEAFF. The rearrangement joins TRBV2 to TRBJ1-1; 7 bases fit TRBD1. Trimming took 6 bases from V and 6 from J; bases not matched to a gene: 7. Germline V gene data show CDR1 as SNHLY and CDR2 as FYNNEI. The CDR3 has 13 residues.

CDR3 region: CASSGTARSYEQYF. The CDR3, as DNA: TGTGCCAGCAGTGGGACAGCCCGTTCCTACGAGCAGTACTTC. The chain is built from TRBV6-5 and TRBJ2-7, with 7 bases identical to TRBD1. Looked up from germline, CDR1 is MNHEY and CDR2 is SVGAGI. The CDR3 is 14 amino acids. V trimming: 5 bases; J trimming: 1 base; junction bases outside the gene matches: 5.

The chain combines TRBV5-1 with TRBJ2-7, with D maybe TRBD2 (6 bases). This CDR3 is built from 15 residues. Germline V gene sequence: CDR1 SGHRS, CDR2 YFSETQ. V was cut by 0 bases and J by 0 bases, with 10 bases left in between. CDR3 sequence reads: CASSLANGGSYEQYF. CDR3 DNA sequence: TGCGCCAGCAGCTTGGCCAACGGGGGCTCCTACGAGCAGTACTTC.

Here the CDR3 reads CASSIAQGFNEKLFF. The DNA of the CDR3 is TGTGCCAGTAGTATAGCCCAGGGATTTAATGAAAAACTGTTTTTT. This rearrangement joins TRBV19 to TRBJ1-4, with D possibly being TRBD1 (5 bases). In germline, CDR1 is LNHDA, CDR2 SQIVND (reference sequence). Trimming removed 1 base from V and 4 bases from J, with 10 bases in between. The length of the CDR3 is 15 residues.

V gene TRBV19 combines with J gene TRBJ1-1; 12 bases are a match to TRBD1. The CDR3 length is 14 residues. CDR1 and CDR2 (germline): LNHDA, SQIVND (reference sequence). V lost 7 bases and J lost 5; bases outside the gene matches: 5. CDR3 sequence: CASTRDRGQTEAFF. DNA for the CDR3: TGTGCCAGTACTCGGGACAGGGGGCAAACTGAAGCTTTCTTT.

Comment on this clone: Compared with germline, one end of the junction differs, possibly owing to a read error. The chain joins TRBV13 to TRBJ2-7; no clear D. This CDR3 has 11 amino acids. Germline CDR1 is PRHDT and CDR2 is FYEKMQ (reference sequence). In DNA, the CDR3 is TGTGCCGGCAGCTCCCTCTACGAGCAGTACTTC. Its translation: CAGSSLYEQYF.

V is TRBV7-2 and J is TRBJ2-5, with TRBD2 matching 9 bases. CDR1 and CDR2 (germline): SGHTA, FQGNSA. V dropped 1 base and J dropped 4; count of bases not matched to a gene: 13. This CDR3 spans 18 amino acids. This CDR3 is CASSLGRGAGGISETQYF. The CDR3 DNA sequence: TGTGCCAGCAGCTTAGGCCGCGGGGCGGGAGGGATATCAGAGACCCAGTACTTC.

The chain combines TRBV5-4 with TRBJ2-7; 11 nucleotides agree with TRBD1. Trimming took 2 bases from V and 4 from J; bases not matched to a gene: 5. The germline V gene encodes CDR1 SGHNT and CDR2 YYREEE (reference sequence). This CDR3 contains 15 residues. The CDR3 here is CASSLPGQGGYEQYF. The CDR3 region has the DNA TGTGCCAGCAGCTTACCGGGACAGGGGGGATACGAGCAGTACTTC. Supplemented by reference TRBV5-4 and TRBJ2-7, the full variable domain reads ETGVTQSPTHLIKTRGQQVTLRCSSQSGHNTVSWYQQALGQGPQFIFQYYREEENGRGNFPPRFSGLQFPNYSSELNVNALELDDSALYLCASSLPGQGGYEQYFGPGTRLTVT.

The chain is built from TRBV27 and TRBJ2-7; 12 bases are shared with TRBD2. The J segment lost 4 bases and the V segment lost 6 bases, leaving 7 bases of the junction unmatched. This CDR3 comprises 15 residues. Per the germline V gene, CDR1 is MNHEY and CDR2 is SMNVEV (reference sequence). This CDR3 is CASSQLAGGPYEQYF. In nucleotides, the CDR3 is TGTGCCAGCAGCCAACTAGCGGGAGGACCTTACGAGCAGTACTTC.

V gene TRBV11-3 combines with J gene TRBJ2-6, with 7 bases aligning to TRBD1. V was clipped by 5 bases and J by 3 bases; unmatched bases: 10. Germline assignment: CDR1 SGHNT and CDR2 YENEEA. This CDR3 is built from 17 residues. This CDR3 is CASSRGLGGSGANVLTF. For the CDR3, the DNA is TGTGCCAGCAGCCGAGGGCTAGGGGGCAGTGGGGCCAACGTCCTGACTTTC. Using reference TRBV11-3 and TRBJ2-6 for the parts outside the CDR3, the full variable domain is EAGVVQSPRYKIIEKKQPVAFWCNPISGHNTLYWYLQNLGQGPELLIRYENEEAVDDSQLPKDRFSAERLKGVDSTLKIQPAELGDSAVYLCASSRGLGGSGANVLTFGAGSRLTVL.

V gene TRBV30 combines with J gene TRBJ1-1; D might be TRBD1 (5 bases). From germline, CDR1 is GTSNPN and CDR2 SVGIG (reference sequence). With 5 bases removed from V and 2 bases from J, the gap between germline ends came to 15 bases. The CDR3 has 14 residues. CDR3: CAWGGERTNTEAFF. For the CDR3, the DNA is TGTGCCTGGGGGGGGGAACGAACTAACACTGAAGCTTTCTTT.

V is TRBV6-5 and J is TRBJ1-2; 7 positions match TRBD1. The CDR3 sequence is 15 residues long. Germline V CDR1 and CDR2: MNHEY, SVGAGI. V lost 4 bases to trimming and J lost 2 bases; unmatched junction nucleotides: 7. The CDR3 sequence: CASSFSGTVNYGYTF. The CDR3 DNA sequence: TGTGCCAGCAGTTTCTCCGGGACAGTAAACTATGGCTACACCTTC.

The J gene is TRBJ2-2, the V gene TRBV11-3; 13 nucleotides agree with TRBD2. There are 19 residues in the CDR3. The germline V gene encodes CDR1 SGHNT and CDR2 YENEEA. V gave up 0 bases and J gave up 3 bases; unmatched junction bases: 7. CDR3: CASSLEPLAGGPYTGELFF. The CDR3 bases are TGTGCCAGCAGCTTAGAGCCACTAGCGGGAGGGCCATACACCGGGGAGCTGTTTTTT.

The V gene is TRBV30, the J gene TRBJ2-7; TRBD1 might be the D (5 bases). CDR1 is GTSNPN, CDR2 SVGIG, per germline (reference sequence). V dropped 2 bases and J dropped 0 bases, with 8 bases sitting between them. The CDR3 is made up of 13 amino acids. The CDR3 loop reads CAWSSQGSYEQYF. For the CDR3, the DNA is TGTGCCTGGAGTTCCCAGGGCTCCTACGAGCAGTACTTC.

This sequence joins TRBV28 and TRBJ1-2; no clear D gene. CDR3 length equals 13 residues. Trimming stripped 8 bases from V and 4 bases from J, with 14 bases between. Germline V CDR1 and CDR2: MDHEN, SYDVKM. Written as DNA, the CDR3 is TGTGCCAGCTCACAGTCGTCCCCCTATGGCTACACCTTC. It yields the protein CASSQSSPYGYTF.

The V and J genes are TRBV29-1 and TRBJ2-5; TRBD2 agrees at 8 bases. This CDR3 has 14 residues. Germline loops: CDR1 SQVTM, CDR2 ANQGSEA. V shed 5 bases, J shed 2 bases, and the junction held 7 bases outside the gene matches. CDR3 sequence (DNA): TGCAGCGTTAGACCGAGCGGGAGACAAGAGACCCAGTACTTC. Translation gives CSVRPSGRQETQYF.